Presented here are 22 T cell receptor beta chains from one specimen sequenced in a study of T-cell memory formation after mild COVID-19. TCRdb redid the calling of the 5' RACE reads with MiXCR, one entry per CDR3 protein. Among fewer than 300,000 distinct CDR3 sequences listed, 18% were seen once. Sequenced material: PBMCs or a T cell subset sorted from them (not recorded which). The receptors stem from a man in his late teens or twenties who had mild COVID-19 (a few samples of this study predate the infection). Cell type and time point are not known.

The chain uses TRBV5-8 and TRBJ1-2, with D perhaps TRBD1 (5 bases). V lost 2 bases and J 4 bases, leaving 15 bases between the germline ends. This CDR3 is built from 15 residues. Germline V gene data show CDR1 as SGHTS and CDR2 as YDEGEE. The CDR3 nucleotides are TGTGCCAGCAGCTTTTGGGCCAGGGAGATCTATGGCTACACCTTC. It translates to CASSFWAREIYGYTF. Using reference TRBV5-8 and TRBJ1-2 for the parts outside the CDR3, the full variable domain is EAGVTQSPTHLIKTRGQQATLRCSPISGHTSVYWYQQALGLGLQFLLWYDEGEERNRGNFPPRFSGRQFPNYSSELNVNALELEDSALYLCASSFWAREIYGYTFGSGTRLTVV.

This chain uses TRBV4-1 with TRBJ1-6; D is possibly TRBD1 (5 bases). The length of the CDR3 is 17 residues. The ends were cut back, 2 bases at V and 8 bases at J, with 19 bases in the middle. Germline CDR1 and CDR2: MGHRA and YSYEKL. The CDR3 sequence: CASSQFPPGQGDSPLHF. The CDR3 DNA reads TGCGCCAGCAGCCAATTTCCCCCCGGGCAGGGAGATTCACCCCTCCACTTT.

V usage is TRBV5-1 and J usage is TRBJ2-4, with D tentatively TRBD1 or TRBD2 (5 bases each). The CDR3 sequence is 17 residues long. Germline CDR1 SGHRS, CDR2 YFSETQ. V gave up 2 bases and J gave up 4 bases, with 19 bases separating them. The CDR3 loop is CASSLLDSRNLKNIQYF. The CDR3 nucleotides are TGCGCCAGCAGCTTACTAGACAGTCGCAACCTGAAAAACATTCAGTACTTC.

This clonotype was seen at least ten times. In DNA form, the CDR3 reads TGCGCCAGCAGCCAGGACGGGGGGGTGTACAATGAGCAGTTCTTC. Protein: CASSQDGGVYNEQFF. The gene calls are TRBV5-1 and TRBJ2-1, with TRBD2 matching over 8 bases. J gave up 4 bases and V 4 bases, and 7 bases lay outside the gene matches. The CDR3 spans 15 residues. Germline CDR1 is SGHRS and CDR2 is YFSETQ.

This sequence joins TRBV5-1 and TRBJ2-7; D is uncertain. Germline V CDR1 and CDR2: SGHRS, YFSETQ. Trimming removed 3 bases at V and 6 bases at J, with 7 bases between. The CDR3 extends over 11 amino acids. The CDR3 DNA reads as TGCGCCAGCAGCTACCGGTCCGAGCAGTACTTC. This encodes CASSYRSEQYF. Filled out from reference TRBV5-1 and TRBJ2-7, the complete variable domain reads KAGVTQTPRYLIKTRGQQVTLSCSPISGHRSVSWYQQTPGQGLQFLFEYFSETQRNKGNFPGRFSGRQFSNSRSEMNVSTLELGDSALYLCASSYRSEQYFGPGTRLTVT.

This clonotype was detected many times. The V call is TRBV5-1, the J call TRBJ1-1, with D possibly being TRBD1 (5 bases). The CDR3 runs to 13 residues. Trimming left V 1 base short and J 3 bases short, with 7 bases between. In germline, CDR1 is SGHRS, CDR2 YFSETQ. The CDR3 sequence is CASSLKQDTEAFF. CDR3 DNA sequence: TGCGCCAGCAGCTTGAAACAGGACACTGAAGCTTTCTTT.

The chain employs TRBV20-1 and TRBJ2-1; possibly TRBD1 for D (6 bases). With 4 bases removed from V and 12 bases from J, the gap between germline ends came to 13 bases. The CDR3 is made up of 11 amino acids. Per germline, CDR1 DFQATT and CDR2 SNEGSKA (reference sequence). CDR3 sequence: CSATRIRGQFF. The CDR3 region has the DNA TGCAGTGCTACCCGGATCAGGGGGCAGTTCTTC.

The chain has TRBV4-3 and TRBJ1-6; 8 bases agree with TRBD1. Germline-derived CDR1 and CDR2 are LGHNA and YSLEER. The length of the CDR3 is 15 residues. Losses at the gene ends were 0 bases for V and 10 bases for J; bases not matched to a gene: 5. CDR3 sequence: CASSQETTGVSPLHF. The DNA of the CDR3 is TGCGCCAGCAGCCAAGAGACGACAGGGGTCTCACCCCTCCACTTT.

V is TRBV7-2 and J is TRBJ1-2; possible D gene TRBD1, 5 bases. CDR1 is SGHTA, CDR2 FQGNSA, per germline. V was shortened by 5 bases and J by 8 bases, with 18 bases between the two germline ends. CDR3 length equals 14 residues. CDR3 DNA: TGTGCCAGCAGCCCCGCAGGGCACTTGACGGGCTACACCTTC. This sequence encodes CASSPAGHLTGYTF.

This clonotype came up a few times. The chain links TRBV11-2 to TRBJ2-3, with D perhaps TRBD2 (6 bases). V shed 1 base and J shed 3 bases, with 17 bases lying between them. CDR3 size: 17 residues. Germline V lookup: CDR1 SGHAT, CDR2 FQNNGV. The CDR3 sequence is CASSLGRVGGSTDTQYF. The CDR3 DNA reads TGTGCCAGCAGCTTAGGTCGTGTGGGGGGATCAACAGATACGCAGTATTTT.

The chain has TRBV5-5 and TRBJ2-7, with a tentative D call TRBD1 (6 bases). The CDR3 loop spans 14 amino acids. V dropped 1 base and J dropped 5 bases, with 13 bases sitting between them. The germline V gene encodes CDR1 SGHKS and CDR2 YYEKEE (reference sequence). The CDR3 nucleotides read TGTGCCAGCAGCTTGAACTGGGGGCGAGACGAGCAGTACTTC. Protein: CASSLNWGRDEQYF.

This rearrangement joins TRBV9 to TRBJ2-3; unclear D gene. Germline loops: CDR1 SGDLS, CDR2 YYNGEE. CDR3 length equals 14 residues. Trimming cost V 2 bases and J 1 base, with 8 bases left between them. CDR3 region: CASSVSRGTDTQYF. The DNA for the CDR3 is TGTGCCAGCAGCGTGTCCCGGGGCACAGATACGCAGTATTTT. Filled out from reference TRBV9 and TRBJ2-3, the complete variable domain reads DSGVTQTPKHLITATGQRVTLRCSPRSGDLSVYWYQQSLDQGLQFLIQYYNGEERAKGNILERFSAQQFPDLHSELNLSSLELGDSALYFCASSVSRGTDTQYFGPGTRLTVL.

This chain links TRBV6-2 or TRBV6-3 with TRBJ2-7; TRBD2 matches 9 bases. The germline V gene has CDR1 MNHEY and CDR2 SVGEGT. The CDR3 is 15 amino acids. The junction had 4 bases not matched to a gene; V was cut back by 4 bases and J by 0 bases. The CDR3 is CASSFKRGASYEQYF. CDR3 nucleotide sequence: TGTGCCAGCAGTTTTAAGCGGGGGGCCTCCTACGAGCAGTACTTC.

This chain uses TRBV20-1 with TRBJ1-2; the match to TRBD1 covers 7 bases. This CDR3 is built from 13 residues. CDR1 and CDR2 (germline): DFQATT, SNEGSKA (reference sequence). The ends lost 6 bases at V and 7 bases at J; junction bases unmatched: 11. The chain's CDR3 is CSAQGGGAGGYTF. The CDR3 nucleotides are TGCAGTGCCCAGGGGGGGGGCGCTGGTGGCTACACCTTC.

This clonotype came up many times. V is TRBV29-1 and J is TRBJ2-1, with D perhaps TRBD2 (7 bases). Looked up from germline, CDR1 is SQVTM and CDR2 is ANQGSEA. The CDR3 runs to 16 residues. V dropped 7 bases and J dropped 7 bases, with 26 bases sitting between them. The CDR3 DNA is TGCAGCGCCGGGGGAGGGGGACCCCCGTCGGGAAATGAGCAGTTCTTC. This gives the protein CSAGGGGPPSGNEQFF.

This rearrangement joins TRBV18 to TRBJ1-4, with a possible D match to TRBD1 (5 bases). This CDR3 contains 15 residues. The germline V gene has CDR1 KGHSH and CDR2 LQKENI. Trimming removed 4 bases from V and 4 bases from J, with 13 bases in between. The CDR3 sequence is CASSRTTVVNEKLFF. The CDR3 nucleotides read TGTGCCAGCTCACGGACGACAGTAGTTAATGAAAAACTGTTTTTT.

The chain is built from TRBV6-5 and TRBJ2-4, with 8 positions matching TRBD2. This CDR3 comprises 14 residues. CDR1 is MNHEY, CDR2 SVGAGI, per germline. After removal of 7 bases from V and 7 bases from J, the junction contained 9 bases not matched to a gene. CDR3: CASKAGGGKNIQYF. In DNA, the CDR3 is TGTGCCAGCAAGGCGGGGGGAGGTAAGAACATTCAGTACTTC.

This clonotype was observed a few times. The chain's CDR3 is CSVPTARGDTQYF. In DNA, the CDR3 is TGCAGCGTTCCGACCGCTCGCGGGGATACGCAGTATTTT. The V and J genes are TRBV29-1 and TRBJ2-3, with D tentatively TRBD2 (5 bases). Trimming left V 5 bases short and J 6 bases short, with 15 bases between. Germline-derived CDR1 and CDR2 are SQVTM and ANQGSEA. The CDR3 has 13 amino acids.

This clonotype showed up just a few times. This chain uses TRBV5-1 with TRBJ1-3; D is undetermined. The CDR3 runs to 14 residues. In germline, CDR1 is SGHRS, CDR2 YFSETQ. The V end lost 1 base, the J end lost 3 bases, and 8 bases lay between the germline ends. CDR3 in DNA: TGCGCCAGCAGCTTGTTCTCAGATGGAAACACCATATATTTT. Translation gives CASSLFSDGNTIYF.

V gene TRBV20-1 combines with J gene TRBJ2-3; D may be TRBD2 (6 bases). Trimming left V 0 bases short and J 5 bases short, with 15 bases between. The length of the CDR3 is 15 residues. The germline V gene encodes CDR1 DFQATT and CDR2 SNEGSKA (reference sequence). CDR3 sequence: CSARDSPGGGDTQYF. The CDR3 region has the DNA TGCAGTGCTAGAGATTCTCCCGGGGGTGGAGATACGCAGTATTTT.

Ten or more counts support this clonotype. V is TRBV20-1 and J is TRBJ2-3; D might be TRBD1 or TRBD2, each matching 6 bases. Germline loops: CDR1 DFQATT, CDR2 SNEGSKA (reference sequence). Trimming removed 4 bases at V and 1 base at J, with 12 bases between. CDR3 length: 14 residues. DNA of the CDR3: TGCAGTGCTATAAGGGGGGTGGGCACAGATACGCAGTATTTT. This encodes CSAIRGVGTDTQYF.

The chain recombines TRBV6-5 with TRBJ2-7; maybe TRBD1 (6 bases). The CDR3 has 16 residues. Germline assignment: CDR1 MNHEY and CDR2 SVGAGI. The ends were cut back, 2 bases at V and 4 bases at J, with 18 bases in the middle. CDR3 sequence (DNA): TGTGCCAGCAGTTACCAGGACAGCCGATCGGCTTACGAGCAGTACTTC. Translation: CASSYQDSRSAYEQYF.